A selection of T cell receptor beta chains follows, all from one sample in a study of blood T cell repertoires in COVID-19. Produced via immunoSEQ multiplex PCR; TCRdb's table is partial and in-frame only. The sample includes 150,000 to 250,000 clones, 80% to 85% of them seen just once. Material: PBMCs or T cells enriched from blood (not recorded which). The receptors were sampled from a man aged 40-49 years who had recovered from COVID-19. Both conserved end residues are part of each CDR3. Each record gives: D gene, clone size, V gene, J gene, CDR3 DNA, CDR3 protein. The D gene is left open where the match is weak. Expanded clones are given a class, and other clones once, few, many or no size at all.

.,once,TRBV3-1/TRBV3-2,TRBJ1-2,TGTGCCAGCAGCCAAGATTGGCAGGGCTCGGTTGGCTACACCTTC,CASSQDWQGSVGYTF
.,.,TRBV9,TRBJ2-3,TGTGCCAGCAGCGTCTCTTCTAGCACAGATACGCAGTATTTT,CASSVSSSTDTQYF
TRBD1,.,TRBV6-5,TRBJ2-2,TGTGCCAGCAGTCGGCCAGACAGGGTTCGCGGGGAGCTGTTTTTT,CASSRPDRVRGELFF
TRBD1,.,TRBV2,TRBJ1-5,TGTGCCAGCAGTGGGACAGGGAATCAGCCCCAGCATTTT,CASSGTGNQPQHF
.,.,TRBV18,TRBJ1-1,TGTGCCAGCTCACCACCGGGGAGGGAAGCTTTCTTT,CASSPPGREAFF
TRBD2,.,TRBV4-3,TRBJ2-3,TGCGCCAGCAGCCAGCGACTCTCGAGCGGGGATGCAGATACGCAGTATTTT,CASSQRLSSGDADTQYF
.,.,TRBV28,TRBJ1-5,TGTGCCAGCACCCCAACGGGCAGGGGCCAGCCCCAGCATTTT,CASTPTGRGQPQHF
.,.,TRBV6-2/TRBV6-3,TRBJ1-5,TGTGCCAGCAGTTACTGGCAGGGTGGGGGGGTAGGCAATCAGCCCCAGCATTTT,CASSYWQGGGVGNQPQHF
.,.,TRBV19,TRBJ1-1,TGTGCCAGTAGTTTCGTGCCCGGGGAGAAAGCTTTCTTT,CASSFVPGEKAFF
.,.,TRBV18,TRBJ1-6,TGTGCCAGCTCCCGGATGACGGGGGGAATGGATTCACCCCTCCACTTT,CASSRMTGGMDSPLHF
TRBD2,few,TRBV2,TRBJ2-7,TGTGCCAGCGGTCAGGCGGGGGGCGAGCAGTACTTC,CASGQAGGEQYF
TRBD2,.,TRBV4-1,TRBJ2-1,TGCGCCAGCAGCCAGGCCCCCACTAGCGGGGGGCTAAATGAGCAGTTCTTC,CASSQAPTSGGLNEQFF
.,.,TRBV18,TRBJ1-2,TGTGCCAGCTCACCCCAGGGGTTTAACTATGGCTACACCTTC,CASSPQGFNYGYTF
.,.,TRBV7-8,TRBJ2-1,TGTGCCAGCAGCCCCCTGATAACTTCCTACAATGAGCAGTTCTTC,CASSPLITSYNEQFF
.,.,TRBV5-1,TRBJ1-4,TGCGCCAGTAAACAGGGCGCTTCGACTAATGAAAAACTGTTTTTT,CASKQGASTNEKLFF
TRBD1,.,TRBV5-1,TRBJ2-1,TGCGCCAGCAGCAGGGGGACAGGGGGCGCGGACAATGAGCAGTTCTTC,CASSRGTGGADNEQFF
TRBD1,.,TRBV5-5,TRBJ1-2,TGTGCCAGCAGCTTGGCTGGACAGGATTACTATGGCTACACCTTC,CASSLAGQDYYGYTF
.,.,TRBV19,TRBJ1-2,TGTGCCAGTAGCGAAACCGTTCTAAGAGGCGACTATGGCTACACCTTC,CASSETVLRGDYGYTF
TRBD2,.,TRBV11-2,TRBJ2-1,TGTGCCAGCAGCCCCCGACTAGCGGGGGGGCGGAATGAGCAGTTCTTC,CASSPRLAGGRNEQFF
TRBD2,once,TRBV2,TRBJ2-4,TGTGCCAGCAGTGAATGGGCTAGCGGGGGTTACAAAAACATTCAGTACTTC,CASSEWASGGYKNIQYF
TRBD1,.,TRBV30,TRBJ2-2,TGTGCCTGGAAAGAGGGGGCCCTCACCGGGGAGCTGTTTTTT,CAWKEGALTGELFF
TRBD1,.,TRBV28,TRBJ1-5,TGTGCCAGCAGTTCGGGACAGGGGGCGATAGGTATGGTGCCCCAGCATTTT,CASSSGQGAIGMVPQHF
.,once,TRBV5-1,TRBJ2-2,TGCGCCAGCGGTTCCTCACAGGGCGGGGAGCTGTTTTTT,CASGSSQGGELFF
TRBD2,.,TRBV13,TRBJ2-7,TGTGCCAGCAGCTTAACCCGCAACCTAGCGGGGGTTTCCTACGAGCAGTACTTC,CASSLTRNLAGVSYEQYF
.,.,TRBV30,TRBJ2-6,TGTGCCTGGAGAGGCGGCGGCTGGGCCAACGTCCTGACTTTC,CAWRGGGWANVLTF
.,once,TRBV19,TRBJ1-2,TGTGCCAGTAGTATAACAGCTACCTATGGCTACACCTTC,CASSITATYGYTF
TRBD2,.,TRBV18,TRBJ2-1,TGTGCCAGCTCACCACCCAGCGGGGGCATCTACAATGAGCAGTTCTTC,CASSPPSGGIYNEQFF
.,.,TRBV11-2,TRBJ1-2,TGTGCCAGCAGCCCCACCCTTCGGGGTCAGAGCGGCTACACCTTC,CASSPTLRGQSGYTF
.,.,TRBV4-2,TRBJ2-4,TGTGCCAGCAGCCGCTATCGTGGAGCCAAAAACATTCAGTACTTC,CASSRYRGAKNIQYF
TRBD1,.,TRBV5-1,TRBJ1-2,TGCGCCAGCAGCTTTGACAGGGGTAGCTACACCTTC,CASSFDRGSYTF
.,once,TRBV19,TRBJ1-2,TGTGCCAGTAAAGCCCCCTATGGCTACACCTTC,CASKAPYGYTF
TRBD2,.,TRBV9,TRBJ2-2,TGTGCCAGCAGCGTAGTCCAAGCGGGGGGTACCGGGGAGCTGTTTTTT,CASSVVQAGGTGELFF
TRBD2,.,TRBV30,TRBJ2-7,TGTGCCTGGAGGCCGGGGGGAGGATACGAGCAGTACTTC,CAWRPGGGYEQYF
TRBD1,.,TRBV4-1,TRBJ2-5,TGCGCCAGCAGCCAATCGGGGACAGGGGCGGAGACCCAGTACTTC,CASSQSGTGAETQYF
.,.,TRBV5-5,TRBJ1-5,TGTGCCAGCAGCTTGCTACCCCTGAACAGTCAGCCCCAGCATTTT,CASSLLPLNSQPQHF
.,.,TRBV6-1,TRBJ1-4,TGTGCCAGCAGTGACAGGGGACGGCATGAAAAACTGTTTTTT,CASSDRGRHEKLFF
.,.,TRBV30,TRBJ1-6,TGTGCCTGGAGTGTACGGGAAAATTCACCCCTCCACTTT,CAWSVRENSPLHF
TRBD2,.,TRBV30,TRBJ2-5,TGTGCCTGGAGTGTACGGGGGGGTATAAAGACCCAGTACTTC,CAWSVRGGIKTQYF
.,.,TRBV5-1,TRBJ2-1,TGCGCCAGCAGCTCCCTTACGGGGACTTTCGGTGAGCAGTTCTTC,CASSSLTGTFGEQFF
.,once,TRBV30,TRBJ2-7,TGTGCCTGGAGTGGGGGCGGCTACGAGCAGTACTTC,CAWSGGGYEQYF
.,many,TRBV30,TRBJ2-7,TGTGCCTGGAGGGGTTCGGAGGGAATTATCTACGAGCAGTACTTC,CAWRGSEGIIYEQYF
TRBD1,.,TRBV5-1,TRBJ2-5,TGCGCCAGCAGCTTGGCGGGACAGGGACAAGAGACCCAGTACTTC,CASSLAGQGQETQYF
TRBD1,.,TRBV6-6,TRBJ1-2,TGTGCCAGCAGTCCAACACTCGCCTACAGGGGGTTCTATGGCTACACCTTC,CASSPTLAYRGFYGYTF
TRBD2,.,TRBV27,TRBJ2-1,TGTGCCAGCAGTTTATATAGGACTAGCGGGGGGGATTTTAGCTACAATGAGCAGTTCTTC,CASSLYRTSGGDFSYNEQFF
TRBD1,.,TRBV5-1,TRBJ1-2,TGCGCCAGCAGCTCTGGTGTAGGGACAGCGAACTATGGCTACACCTTC,CASSSGVGTANYGYTF
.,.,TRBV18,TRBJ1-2,TGTGCCAGCTCACCGGACAGACTCTATGGCTACACCTTC,CASSPDRLYGYTF
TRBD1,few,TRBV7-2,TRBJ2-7,TGTGCCAGCAGCTTCTCCGGGACAGCGGTCTCCTACGAGCAGTACTTC,CASSFSGTAVSYEQYF
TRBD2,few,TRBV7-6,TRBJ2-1,TGTGCCAGCAGCAACCCGGTCCCCCGGGGGGTTGGCGATGAGCAGTTCTTC,CASSNPVPRGVGDEQFF
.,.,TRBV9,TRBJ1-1,TGTGCCAGCAGCCCCTCGGGGAGGACCCTATCGAACACTGAAGCTTTCTTT,CASSPSGRTLSNTEAFF
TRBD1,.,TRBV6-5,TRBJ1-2,TGTGCCAGCAGGACGCCGGGACAGAGCGGCTATGGCTACACCTTC,CASRTPGQSGYGYTF
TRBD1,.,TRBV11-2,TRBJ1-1,TGTGCCAGCAGCTTAACAGGGGGCGCTGGGACTGAAGCTTTCTTT,CASSLTGGAGTEAFF
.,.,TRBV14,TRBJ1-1,TGTGCCAGCAGCCGGGGGGGGTGGAACACTGAAGCTTTCTTT,CASSRGGWNTEAFF
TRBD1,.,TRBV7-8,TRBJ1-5,TGTGCCAGCAGCCACGGACAGGGAGAGGAGCCCCAGCATTTT,CASSHGQGEEPQHF
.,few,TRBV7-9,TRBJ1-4,TGTGCCAGCACATCGGGGGGGACTAATGAAAAACTGTTTTTT,CASTSGGTNEKLFF
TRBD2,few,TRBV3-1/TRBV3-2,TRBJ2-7,TGTGCCAGCAGCCAAGATGGTCTAGCGGGCCGACAGCAGTACTTC,CASSQDGLAGRQQYF